A selection of T cell receptor beta chains follows, all from one sample in a study of blood T cell repertoires in COVID-19. Assay: immunoSEQ multiplex PCR; the TCRdb copy retains only in-frame clones and omits some. The sample has 540,000 or so clones; approximately 88% are singletons. Material: peripheral blood. These receptors were collected from a woman aged 45-65 years with COVID-19, enrolled during active disease. CDR3s include the opening cysteine and the closing phenylalanine or tryptophan. A D gene is named only where the DNA matches it firmly. The size entry is marked missing in some rows and otherwise reads once, few, many or a size class.

TRBV10-2	-	TRBJ1-1	-	CASSAPGVSRTEAFF	TGCGCCAGCAGTGCGCCGGGGGTATCGAGGACTGAAGCTTTCTTT
TRBV9	-	TRBJ2-7	-	CASSVDGRVDEQYF	TGTGCCAGCAGCGTAGATGGCAGGGTCGACGAGCAGTACTTC
TRBV6-5	few	TRBJ2-6	-	CASGRGTSGANVLTF	TGTGCCAGCGGGCGGGGAACCTCTGGGGCCAACGTCCTGACTTTC
TRBV7-3	-	TRBJ2-7	-	CASSLTAGAPYEQYF	TGTGCCAGCAGCTTGACGGCGGGGGCCCCCTACGAGCAGTACTTC
TRBV6-2/TRBV6-3	-	TRBJ1-5	-	CASSSHRVGNQPQHF	TGTGCCAGCAGTTCACACAGGGTTGGCAATCAGCCCCAGCATTTT
TRBV24-1	-	TRBJ2-1	TRBD1	CATSDGGTGPPNEQFF	TGTGCCACCAGTGATGGGGGGACAGGGCCACCCAATGAGCAGTTCTTC
TRBV29-1	-	TRBJ2-5	-	CSVEYHGWETQYF	TGCAGCGTTGAATACCACGGGTGGGAGACCCAGTACTTC
TRBV6-2/TRBV6-3	few	TRBJ1-2	-	CASSDPGANNYGYTF	TGTGCCAGCAGTGACCCAGGGGCGAATAACTATGGCTACACCTTC
TRBV3-1/TRBV3-2	-	TRBJ2-5	TRBD2	CASSQEGRGGTETQYF	TGTGCCAGCAGCCAAGAAGGCCGGGGGGGCACAGAGACCCAGTACTTC
TRBV7-8	once	TRBJ1-2	TRBD1	CASSSQGAWGYTF	TGTGCCAGCAGCTCACAGGGGGCGTGGGGCTACACCTTC
TRBV14	-	TRBJ2-7	TRBD1	CASSRTGSGQEGPYEQYF	TGTGCCAGCAGCCGGACGGGATCGGGACAGGAGGGACCCTACGAGCAGTACTTC
TRBV5-1	-	TRBJ2-1	TRBD2	CASIPRGGRVHNEQFF	TGCGCCAGCATTCCCCGGGGGGGCAGGGTCCACAATGAGCAGTTCTTC
TRBV3-1/TRBV3-2	-	TRBJ2-5	-	CASSPRGETQYF	TGTGCCAGCAGCCCTCGAGGGGAGACCCAGTACTTC
TRBV6-5	-	TRBJ2-6	TRBD1	CASSTGGEANVLTF	TGTGCCAGCAGCACAGGGGGCGAGGCCAACGTCCTGACTTTC
TRBV6-1	-	TRBJ1-3	-	CASSDLDTLSSGNTIYF	TGTGCCAGCAGTGACCTCGACACCCTGAGCTCTGGAAACACCATATATTTT
TRBV7-6	-	TRBJ1-3	-	CASSLSSRGTISGNTIYF	TGTGCCAGCAGCTTATCTTCGAGGGGGACGATCTCTGGAAACACCATATATTTT
TRBV9	-	TRBJ1-1	-	CASSLRPMGEAFF	TGTGCCAGCAGCCTCCGCCCGATGGGCGAAGCTTTCTTT